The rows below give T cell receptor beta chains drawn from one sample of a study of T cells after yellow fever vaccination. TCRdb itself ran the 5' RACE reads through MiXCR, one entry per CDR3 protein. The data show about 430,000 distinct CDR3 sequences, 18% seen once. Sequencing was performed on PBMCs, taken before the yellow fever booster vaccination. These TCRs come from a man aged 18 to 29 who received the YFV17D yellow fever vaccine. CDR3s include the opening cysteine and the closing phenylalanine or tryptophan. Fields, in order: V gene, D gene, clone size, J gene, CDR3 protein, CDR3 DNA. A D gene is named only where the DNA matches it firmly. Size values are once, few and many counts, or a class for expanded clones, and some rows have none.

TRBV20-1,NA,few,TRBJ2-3,CSARVLAQTRGGVTDTQYF,TGCAGTGCTAGAGTCCTAGCCCAGACCCGAGGCGGGGTGACAGATACGCAGTATTTT
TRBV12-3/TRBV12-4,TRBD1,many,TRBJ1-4,CASSFSFRGTGYEKLFF,TGTGCCAGCAGTTTCTCGTTTCGGGGGACAGGGTACGAAAAACTGTTTTTT
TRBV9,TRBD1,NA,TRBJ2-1,CASSVAGQGGHNEQFF,TGTGCCAGCAGCGTAGCTGGACAGGGGGGCCACAATGAGCAGTTCTTC
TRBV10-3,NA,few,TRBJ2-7,CAISESSLGRNYEQYF,TGTGCCATCAGTGAGTCGAGTTTGGGCAGGAACTACGAGCAGTACTTC
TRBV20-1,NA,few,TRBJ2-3,CSGLAGASRLLHTDTQYF,TGCAGTGGGTTGGCGGGGGCCTCAAGACTCCTCCACACAGATACGCAGTATTTT
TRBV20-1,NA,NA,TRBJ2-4,CSASLAGRPNTQYF,TGCAGTGCTAGTTTGGCAGGGAGGCCAAACACTCAGTACTTC
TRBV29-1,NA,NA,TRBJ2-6,CSVEGGPGANVLTF,TGCAGCGTGGAGGGGGGGCCCGGGGCCAACGTCCTGACTTTC
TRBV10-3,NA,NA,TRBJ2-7,CAISELPRLGTYEQYF,TGTGCCATCAGTGAGTTACCGAGACTAGGGACCTACGAGCAGTACTTC
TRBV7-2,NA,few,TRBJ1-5,CASSSTSANQPQHF,TGTGCCAGCAGCTCCACGAGTGCCAATCAGCCCCAGCATTTT
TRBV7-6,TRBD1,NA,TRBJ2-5,CASSLQDRAETQYF,TGTGCCAGCAGCTTACAGGACAGGGCAGAGACCCAGTACTTC
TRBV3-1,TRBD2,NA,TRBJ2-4,CASSETSSGLKNIQYF,TGTGCCAGCAGCGAAACCTCTAGCGGGCTCAAAAACATTCAGTACTTC
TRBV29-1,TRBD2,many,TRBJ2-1,CSVTLAGGPNEQFF,TGCAGCGTTACCCTAGCGGGGGGGCCCAATGAGCAGTTCTTC
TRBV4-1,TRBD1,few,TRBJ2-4,CASSHRSGTGAKNIQYF,TGCGCCAGCAGCCACAGATCCGGGACAGGAGCCAAAAACATTCAGTACTTC
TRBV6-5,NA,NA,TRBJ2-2,CASRRGNTGELFF,TGTGCCAGCAGGCGGGGAAACACCGGGGAGCTGTTTTTT
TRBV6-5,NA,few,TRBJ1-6,CASSYGGSPLHF,TGTGCCAGCAGTTACGGGGGTTCACCCCTCCACTTT
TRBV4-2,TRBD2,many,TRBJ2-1,CASSQEETSVYNEQFF,TGTGCCAGCAGCCAAGAAGAGACTAGCGTATACAATGAGCAGTTCTTC
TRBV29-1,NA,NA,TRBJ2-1,CSVALANLNEQFF,TGCAGCGTTGCGCTAGCGAATTTGAATGAGCAGTTCTTC
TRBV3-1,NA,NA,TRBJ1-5,CASSQGAGYQPQHF,TGTGCCAGCAGCCAGGGAGCCGGGTATCAGCCCCAGCATTTT
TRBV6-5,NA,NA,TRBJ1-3,CASSYSIGGLSGNTIYF,TGTGCCAGCAGTTACTCGATCGGGGGGCTATCGGGAAACACCATATATTTT